This T cell receptor beta chain was obtained from a study of T cell responses to AZD1222 COVID-19 vaccine. Across the study: Second-dose timings of about 4 or about 12 weeks were pooled. Study-wide results and limits: Among those given AZD1222, only five or six were seropositive at baseline. Among the donors, most were white British and more were female, and clonal diversity was possibly underestimated.

Notes on this clone: What it binds is unknown.

Method: immunoSEQ multiplex PCR; TCRdb's copy keeps in-frame clones and lacks some. The table lists about 100,000 clones, 80% to 90% of them singletons. This CDR3 spans 15 amino acids. Trimming shortened V by 0 bases and J by 5 bases, and 13 bases separated the two germline ends. Germline CDR1 reads SGHNT; CDR2 reads YYREEE (reference sequence). This sequence originates from an adult in good health. V is TRBV5-4 and J is TRBJ2-3; a weak D match, TRBD2 (6 bases). The starting material was peripheral blood, obtained on day 0 of AZD1222 vaccination. CDR3 coding DNA: TGTGCCAGCAGCTTGGGCGGGGCCGAAGAAGATACGCAGTATTTT. This sequence encodes CASSLGGAEEDTQYF.